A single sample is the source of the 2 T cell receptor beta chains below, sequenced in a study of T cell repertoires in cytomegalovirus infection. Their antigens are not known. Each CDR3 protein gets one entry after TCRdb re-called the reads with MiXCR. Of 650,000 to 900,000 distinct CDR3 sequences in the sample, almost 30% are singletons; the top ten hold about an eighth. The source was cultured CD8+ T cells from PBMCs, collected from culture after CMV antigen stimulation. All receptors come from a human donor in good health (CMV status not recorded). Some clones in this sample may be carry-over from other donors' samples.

The DNA of the CDR3 is TGTGCCAGCTGGTTGGGGGGTGAGCAGTTCTTC. It yields the protein CASWLGGEQFF. This chain links TRBV12-3 or TRBV12-4 with TRBJ2-1; tentative D call: TRBD2 (6 bases). V was trimmed by 8 bases and J by 9 bases, leaving 11 bases between them. The CDR3 totals 11 residues.

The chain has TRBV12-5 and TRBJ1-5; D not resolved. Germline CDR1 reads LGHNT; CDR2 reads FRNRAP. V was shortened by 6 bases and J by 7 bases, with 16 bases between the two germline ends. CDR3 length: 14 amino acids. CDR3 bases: TGTGCTAGTGGCCTAGGGCGCATAGACCAGCCCCAGCATTTT. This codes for CASGLGRIDQPQHF.